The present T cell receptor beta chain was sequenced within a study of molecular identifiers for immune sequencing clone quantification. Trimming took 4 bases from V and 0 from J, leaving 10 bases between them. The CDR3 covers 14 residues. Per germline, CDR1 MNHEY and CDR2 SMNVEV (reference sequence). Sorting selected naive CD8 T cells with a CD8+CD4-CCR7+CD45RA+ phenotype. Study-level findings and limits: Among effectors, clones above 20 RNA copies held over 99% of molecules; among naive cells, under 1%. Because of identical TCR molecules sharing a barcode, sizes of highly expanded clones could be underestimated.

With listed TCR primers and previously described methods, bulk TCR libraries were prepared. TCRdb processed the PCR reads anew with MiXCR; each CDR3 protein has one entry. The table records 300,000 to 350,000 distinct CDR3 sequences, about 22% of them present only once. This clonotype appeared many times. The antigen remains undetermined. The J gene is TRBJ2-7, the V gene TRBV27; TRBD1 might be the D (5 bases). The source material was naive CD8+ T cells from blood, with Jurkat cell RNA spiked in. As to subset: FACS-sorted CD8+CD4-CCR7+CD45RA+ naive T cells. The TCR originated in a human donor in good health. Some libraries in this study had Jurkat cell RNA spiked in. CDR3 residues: CASSSADSSYEQYF. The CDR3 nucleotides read TGTGCCAGCAGTTCCGCAGACAGCTCCTACGAGCAGTACTTC.